The T cell receptor beta chain under discussion was sequenced for a study of response to subunit inactivated influenza vaccine. Germline V lookup: CDR1 ENHRY, CDR2 SYGVKD. The CDR3 sequence is 14 residues long. After removal of 8 bases from V and 9 bases from J, the junction contained 13 bases not matched to a gene. A note on this clonotype: Antigen specificity is unknown.

Study outcomes and limitations: Only a handful of new T cells, the authors suggested, are recruited with each seasonal influenza vaccination.

A single record per CDR3 protein comes from TCRdb applying MiXCR to the RT-PCR reads. The sample comprises a few hundred thousand distinct CDR3 sequences, around 15% of which are singletons, and around 10% rests with the top ten. Sequencing was performed on PBMCs from blood, taken approximately 13 days after vaccination. V and J are TRBV10-3 and TRBJ2-1; 7 bases are shared with TRBD2. This receptor was taken from a man aged 50 or older who received an inactivated influenza vaccine. CDR3 nucleotides: TGTGCCATCGCAATTGGGGGGGGTCGTTTTGAGCAGTTCTTC. Translating it yields CAIAIGGGRFEQFF.